The 20 T cell receptor beta chains presented below share a single source sample, sequenced in a study of regulatory T cells in long-lasting Graves disease. Combining iRepertoire HTBI primers with Arm-PCR of CDR3 regions, the authors built TCR beta libraries. TCRdb reanalysed the multiplex PCR reads using MiXCR and keeps one entry per CDR3 protein. In the table there are a few hundred thousand distinct CDR3 sequences, 23% of which are singletons. Indicated time point: persistent/refractory GD, antithyroid drugs over 5 years with positive TRAb. After RNA was extracted from PBMCs, the TCR library was made from it. The sample consisted of peripheral blood mononuclear cells (PBMCs), taken when the disease was refractory, from a patient treated with antithyroid drugs. The receptors come from a female donor with Graves disease.

This clonotype was observed many times. This rearrangement joins TRBV28 to TRBJ2-2; no definite D call. CDR1 is MDHEN and CDR2 is SYDVKM in the germline V gene. Trimming cost V 7 bases and J 0 bases, with 12 bases left between them. The CDR3 sequence is 15 residues long. CDR3 region: CASTFASTNTGELFF. In DNA form, the CDR3 reads TGTGCCAGCACTTTCGCGAGCACGAACACCGGGGAGCTGTTTTTT.

There are a few counts of this clonotype. The genes are TRBV11-2 and TRBJ2-1, with D unresolved. V lost 2 bases to trimming and J lost 6 bases, with 5 bases between them. The CDR3 has 12 amino acids. The germline V gene encodes CDR1 SGHAT and CDR2 FQNNGV. The chain's CDR3 is CASSLYSNEQFF. The CDR3 nucleotides read TGTGCCAGCAGCTTATATAGCAATGAGCAGTTCTTC. Combining the CDR3 with reference TRBV11-2 and TRBJ2-1 gives the whole variable domain EAGVAQSPRYKIIEKRQSVAFWCNPISGHATLYWYQQILGQGPKLLIQFQNNGVVDDSQLPKDRFSAERLKGVDSTLKIQPAKLEDSAVYLCASSLYSNEQFFGPGTRLTVL.

This chain connects TRBV20-1 to TRBJ2-5; the match to TRBD2 covers 7 bases. Germline V lookup: CDR1 DFQATT, CDR2 SNEGSKA (reference sequence). The junction had 16 bases not matched to a gene; V was cut back by 3 bases and J by 0 bases. The CDR3 runs 18 residues. CDR3 loop: CSASPFVLGRTNQETQYF. In nucleotides, the CDR3 is TGCAGTGCTAGCCCGTTCGTCCTCGGGAGGACTAACCAAGAGACCCAGTACTTC.

This clonotype occurred a few times. The genes are TRBV30 and TRBJ1-3, with a weak D call TRBD1 (6 bases). The germline CDR1 and CDR2 sequences are GTSNPN and SVGIG (reference sequence). The CDR3 runs to 15 residues. The V end lost 2 bases, the J end lost 0 bases, and 11 bases lay between the germline ends. The CDR3 DNA follows: TGTGCCTGGAGTAGGGGGTCGACCTCTGGAAACACCATATATTTT. Translation gives CAWSRGSTSGNTIYF.

The chain couples TRBV20-1 to TRBJ2-7, with D perhaps assigned TRBD1 or TRBD2 (5 bases each). This CDR3 has 16 amino acids. Trimming took off 4 bases at V and 3 bases at J, with 22 bases between the two ends. Germline CDR1 reads DFQATT; CDR2 reads SNEGSKA (reference sequence). For the CDR3, the DNA is TGCAGTGCTACCAGTGGGGACCCCTCCGCTATCTACGAGCAGTACTTC. Its translation is CSATSGDPSAIYEQYF.

The V call is TRBV29-1, the J call TRBJ2-6, with D perhaps matching TRBD1 or TRBD2 (5 bases each). V lost 4 bases, J lost 0 bases, and 25 bases lay in between. The CDR3 extends over 20 amino acids. Germline values: CDR1 SQVTM, CDR2 ANQGSEA. Here the CDR3 DNA reads TGCAGCGTTGCAATTGTGGGGACCCCCGCACCGTACTCTGGGGCCAACGTCCTGACTTTC. This encodes CSVAIVGTPAPYSGANVLTF.

This clonotype came up a few times. The rearrangement links TRBV28 to TRBJ2-5; D unresolved. The germline V and J ends were trimmed by 3 bases and 0 bases, with 8 bases remaining between them. Germline V gene lookup returns CDR1 MDHEN and CDR2 SYDVKM. CDR3 length: 14 residues. The CDR3, as DNA: TGTGCCAGCAGTTTTTGGGGTTACCAAGAGACCCAGTACTTC. It codes for CASSFWGYQETQYF.

This clonotype showed up many times. This chain links TRBV30 with TRBJ2-5; no firm D call. The CDR3 extends over 13 amino acids. Germline values: CDR1 GTSNPN, CDR2 SVGIG (reference sequence). The V end was cut by 0 bases, the J end by 0 bases, with 5 bases between. The CDR3 is CAWSVGHQETQYF. CDR3 DNA sequence: TGTGCCTGGAGTGTGGGCCACCAAGAGACCCAGTACTTC.

V gene TRBV29-1 combines with J gene TRBJ1-1; D not resolved. The V gene lost 5 bases and the J gene lost 4 bases, with 8 bases spanning the gap. Germline V gives CDR1 SQVTM, CDR2 ANQGSEA. The CDR3 loop spans 11 amino acids. The chain's CDR3 is CSVKVVTEAFF. The CDR3 DNA reads TGCAGCGTTAAAGTAGTCACTGAAGCTTTCTTT.

This clonotype was counted only a few times. J is TRBJ2-7 and V is TRBV6-5, with 10 bases fitting TRBD1. This CDR3 contains 18 residues. With V trimmed by 2 bases and J by 1 base, 11 bases remained unmatched. Per germline, CDR1 MNHEY and CDR2 SVGAGI. In nucleotides, the CDR3 is TGTGCCAGCAGTTACGCTCCCGTGGGACAGGGGAGTTCCTACGAGCAGTACTTC. The encoded protein is CASSYAPVGQGSSYEQYF.

In its sample, this clonotype was seen many times. The V gene is TRBV7-2, the J gene TRBJ1-1; perhaps TRBD1 as D (6 bases). The CDR3 has 15 amino acids. V lost 7 bases and J lost 4, with 19 bases in between. Germline assignment: CDR1 SGHTA and CDR2 FQGNSA. This CDR3 reads CASNLLTGKGTEAFF. The CDR3 DNA sequence: TGTGCCAGCAACCTCCTTACAGGGAAGGGCACTGAAGCTTTCTTT.

This chain links TRBV4-1 with TRBJ1-4; D is possibly TRBD1 (6 bases). The CDR3 consists of 19 residues. The germline V gene has CDR1 MGHRA and CDR2 YSYEKL. V was shortened by 3 bases and J by 4 bases, with 24 bases between the two germline ends. The DNA for the CDR3 is TGCGCCAGCAGCCATCAAGAGATTTCGGGGGCTCGGGTTAATGAAAAACTGTTTTTT. Protein: CASSHQEISGARVNEKLFF.

Many counts were recorded for this clonotype. The chain joins TRBV28 to TRBJ2-2; D gene ambiguous. CDR1 and CDR2 from the germline V gene are MDHEN and SYDVKM. The ends were cut back, 2 bases at V and 2 bases at J, with 3 bases in the middle. The CDR3 is 13 amino acids. CDR3 amino acids: CASSLPNTGELFF. For the CDR3, the DNA is TGTGCCAGCAGTTTACCCAACACCGGGGAGCTGTTTTTT.

The sample holds many counts of this clonotype. This rearrangement joins TRBV2 to TRBJ2-5; tentatively, D is TRBD2 (6 bases). CDR1 is SNHLY, CDR2 FYNNEI, per germline. The CDR3 is 14 amino acids. Trimming removed 7 bases from V and 0 bases from J, with 12 bases in between. CDR3 protein: CASKSGRNQETQYF. The CDR3 nucleotides are TGTGCCAGCAAGTCCGGGAGAAACCAAGAGACCCAGTACTTC.

The chain combines TRBV7-9 with TRBJ2-4; no clear D. The CDR3 is 13 residues long. Germline CDR1 SEHNR, CDR2 FQNEAQ (reference sequence). The V end lost 5 bases, the J end lost 5 bases, and 10 bases lay between the germline ends. The CDR3 DNA is TGTGCCAGCAGCCCTCCCCGAGAAAACATTCAGTACTTC. Its protein is CASSPPRENIQYF.

This clonotype came up once. V usage is TRBV18 and J usage is TRBJ2-1; unclear D gene. CDR1 is KGHSH, CDR2 LQKENI, per germline. The CDR3 contains 15 residues. Between the trimmed V and J ends, which lost 0 bases and 5 bases, there was a span of 11 bases. The CDR3 DNA sequence: TGTGCCAGCTCACCACCGACCGGACGCAACAATGAGCAGTTCTTC. It is translated as CASSPPTGRNNEQFF.

This clonotype has ten or more counts. CDR3 DNA: TGTGCCAGCAGCTCCGGGACAGGGGATGTCAATGAGCAGTTCTTC. This sequence encodes CASSSGTGDVNEQFF. This chain joins TRBV11-3 and TRBJ2-1; 10 positions agree with TRBD1. CDR1 SGHNT and CDR2 YENEEA come from the germline V gene. The CDR3 consists of 15 residues. Trimming removed 4 bases from V and 6 bases from J; junction bases left unmatched: 6.

This clonotype was seen many times. The chain links TRBV18 to TRBJ2-5; D gene unclear. CDR3 size: 11 residues. Germline loops: CDR1 KGHSH, CDR2 LQKENI. Trimming removed 8 bases from V and 0 bases from J, with 4 bases in between. CDR3 nucleotide sequence: TGTGCCAGCGCGTACCAAGAGACCCAGTACTTC. This sequence encodes CASAYQETQYF. The complete variable domain, with remaining parts taken from reference TRBV18 and TRBJ2-5, reads NAGVMQNPRHLVRRRGQEARLRCSPMKGHSHVYWYRQLPEEGLKFMVYLQKENIIDESGMPKERFSAEFPKEGPSILRIQQVVRGDSAAYFCASAYQETQYFGPGTRLLVL.

The chain joins TRBV5-1 to TRBJ2-7; 7 nucleotides match TRBD1. The CDR3 length is 15 residues. Trimming removed 2 bases from V and 2 bases from J; junction bases left unmatched: 7. Germline V lookup: CDR1 SGHRS, CDR2 YFSETQ. The CDR3 DNA reads as TGCGCCAGCAGCTTCGTGTCAGGGGGAACCTACGAGCAGTACTTC. Translating gives CASSFVSGGTYEQYF.

This clonotype showed up many times. V gene TRBV15 combines with J gene TRBJ2-7, with 8 positions matching TRBD2. Germline CDR1 and CDR2: LNHNV and YYDKDF (reference sequence). The CDR3 length is 14 residues. Trimming cost V 0 bases and J 4 bases; bases outside gene matches: 2. CDR3 sequence reads: CATSRDSGSYEQYF. CDR3 DNA sequence: TGTGCCACCAGCAGAGACAGCGGGAGTTACGAGCAGTACTTC.